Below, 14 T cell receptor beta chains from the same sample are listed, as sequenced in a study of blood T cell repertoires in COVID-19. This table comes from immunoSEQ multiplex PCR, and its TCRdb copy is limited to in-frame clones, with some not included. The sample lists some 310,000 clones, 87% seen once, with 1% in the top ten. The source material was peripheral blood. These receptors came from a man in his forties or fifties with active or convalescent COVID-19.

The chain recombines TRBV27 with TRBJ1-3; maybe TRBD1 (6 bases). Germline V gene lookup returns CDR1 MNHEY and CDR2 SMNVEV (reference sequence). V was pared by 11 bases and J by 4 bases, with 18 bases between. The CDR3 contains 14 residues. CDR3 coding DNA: TGTGCCCGACGTGGGGGGGCAAACGGAAACACCATATATTTT. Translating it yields CARRGGANGNTIYF.

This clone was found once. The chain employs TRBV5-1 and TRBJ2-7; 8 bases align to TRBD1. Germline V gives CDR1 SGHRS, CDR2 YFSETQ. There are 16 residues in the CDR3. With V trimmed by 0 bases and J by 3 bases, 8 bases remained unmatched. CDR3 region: CASSLGSGTGRYEQYF. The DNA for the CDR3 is TGCGCCAGCAGCTTGGGGTCCGGGACAGGCCGCTACGAGCAGTACTTC. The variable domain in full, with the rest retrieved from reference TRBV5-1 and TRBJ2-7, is KAGVTQTPRYLIKTRGQQVTLSCSPISGHRSVSWYQQTPGQGLQFLFEYFSETQRNKGNFPGRFSGRQFSNSRSEMNVSTLELGDSALYLCASSLGSGTGRYEQYFGPGTRLTVT.

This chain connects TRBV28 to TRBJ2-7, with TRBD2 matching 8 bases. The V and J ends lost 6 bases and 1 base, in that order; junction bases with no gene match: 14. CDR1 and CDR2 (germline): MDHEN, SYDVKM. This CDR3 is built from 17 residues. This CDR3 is CASSWTSPRVRSYEQYF. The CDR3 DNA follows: TGTGCCAGCAGCTGGACTAGCCCCCGGGTGAGGTCCTACGAGCAGTACTTC.

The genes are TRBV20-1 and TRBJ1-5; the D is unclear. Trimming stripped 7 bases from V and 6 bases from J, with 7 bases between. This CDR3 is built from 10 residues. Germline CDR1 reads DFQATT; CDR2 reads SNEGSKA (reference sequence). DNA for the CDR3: TGCAGTGTCGGTAGTCAGCCCCAGCATTTT. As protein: CSVGSQPQHF.

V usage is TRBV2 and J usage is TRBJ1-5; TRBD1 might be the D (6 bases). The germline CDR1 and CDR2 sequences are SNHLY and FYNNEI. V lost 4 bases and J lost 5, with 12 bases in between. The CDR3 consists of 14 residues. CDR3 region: CASSARQDYQPQHF. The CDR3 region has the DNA TGTGCCAGCAGTGCCCGACAGGACTATCAGCCCCAGCATTTT.

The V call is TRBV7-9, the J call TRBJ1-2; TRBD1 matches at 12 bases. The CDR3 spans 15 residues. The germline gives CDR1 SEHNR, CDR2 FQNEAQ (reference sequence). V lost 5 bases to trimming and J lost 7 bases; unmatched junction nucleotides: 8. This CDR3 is CASSLRDRGRGGYTF. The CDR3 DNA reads TGTGCCAGCAGCCTTAGGGACAGGGGGCGAGGTGGCTACACCTTC.

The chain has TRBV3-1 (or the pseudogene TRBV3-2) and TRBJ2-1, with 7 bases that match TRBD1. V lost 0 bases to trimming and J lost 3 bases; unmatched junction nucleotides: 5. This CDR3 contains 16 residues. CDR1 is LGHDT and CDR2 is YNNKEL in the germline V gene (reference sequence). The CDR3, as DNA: TGTGCCAGCAGCCAAGATAGGGGGCTGGGCTACAATGAGCAGTTCTTC. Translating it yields CASSQDRGLGYNEQFF.

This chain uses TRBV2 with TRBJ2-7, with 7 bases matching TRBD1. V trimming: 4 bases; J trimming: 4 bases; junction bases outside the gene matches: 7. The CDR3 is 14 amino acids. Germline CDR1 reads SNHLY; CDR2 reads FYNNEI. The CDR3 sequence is CASSVEGAKYEQYF. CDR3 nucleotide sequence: TGTGCCAGCAGTGTTGAGGGGGCCAAATACGAGCAGTACTTC.

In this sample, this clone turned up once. CDR3 in DNA: TGTGCCAGCAGTAGGCGGGATATGAACACTGAAGCTTTCTTT. Protein sequence: CASSRRDMNTEAFF. This chain links TRBV6-6 with TRBJ1-1; unclear D gene. The CDR3 contains 14 residues. V lost 5 bases and J 0 bases, leaving 10 bases between the germline ends. The V gene's germline CDR1 is MNHNY and CDR2 SVGAGI (reference sequence).

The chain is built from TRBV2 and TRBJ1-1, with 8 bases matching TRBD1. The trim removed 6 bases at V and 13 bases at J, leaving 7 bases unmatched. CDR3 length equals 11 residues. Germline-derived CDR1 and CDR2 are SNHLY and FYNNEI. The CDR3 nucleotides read TGTGCCAGCAGGTCCCGGACAGGGAGTTTCTTT. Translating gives CASRSRTGSFF.

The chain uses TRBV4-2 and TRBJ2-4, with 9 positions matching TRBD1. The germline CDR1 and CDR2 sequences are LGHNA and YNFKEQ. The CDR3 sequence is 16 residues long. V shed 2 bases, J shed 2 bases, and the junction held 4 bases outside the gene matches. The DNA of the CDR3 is TGTGCCAGCAGCCAACGGGGACAGGGATCCAAAAACATTCAGTACTTC. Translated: CASSQRGQGSKNIQYF.

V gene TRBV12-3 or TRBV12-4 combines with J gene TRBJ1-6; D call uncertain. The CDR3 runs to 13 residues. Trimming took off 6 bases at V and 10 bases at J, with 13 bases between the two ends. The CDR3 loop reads CASSPGIWSPLHF. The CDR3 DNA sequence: TGTGCCAGCAGCCCGGGGATTTGGTCACCCCTCCACTTT.

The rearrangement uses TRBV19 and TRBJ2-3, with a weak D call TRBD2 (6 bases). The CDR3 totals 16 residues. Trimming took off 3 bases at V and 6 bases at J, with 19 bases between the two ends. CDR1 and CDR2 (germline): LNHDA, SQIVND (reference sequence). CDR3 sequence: CASSILTTGGKDTQYF. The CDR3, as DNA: TGTGCCAGTAGTATCTTGACTACCGGGGGTAAGGATACGCAGTATTTT.

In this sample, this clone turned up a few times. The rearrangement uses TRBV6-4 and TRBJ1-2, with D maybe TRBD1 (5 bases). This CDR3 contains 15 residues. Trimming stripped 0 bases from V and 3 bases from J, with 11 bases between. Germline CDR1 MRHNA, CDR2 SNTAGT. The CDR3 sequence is CASSDSGGLHYGYTF. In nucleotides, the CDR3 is TGTGCCAGCAGTGACTCCGGGGGGTTGCACTATGGCTACACCTTC.